The clone carrying this T cell receptor (beta chain) showed up just once. Its antigen is as yet unknown. This CDR3 contains 16 residues. Trimming at V came to 8 bases and at J to 2 bases, leaving 13 bases not matched to a gene. Germline V lookup: CDR1 SNHLY, CDR2 FYNNEI. This entry is derived from a study of OX40 agonist ivuxolimab in advanced cancers. Whole-study results and caveats: CD4+ and CD8+ T cells in blood underwent clonal expansion by week 6 at 0.1 to 3.0 mg/kg.

Assay used: immunoSEQ multiplex PCR; TCRdb lists only in-frame clones, some missing. The data show around 80,000 clones, approximately 84% seen once. The rearrangement joins TRBV2 to TRBJ1-1; 8 bases agree with TRBD1. The clonotype originates from an adult with an advanced solid tumor such as melanoma, head and neck, liver or kidney cancer. The sequences come from CD4+ or CD8+ T cells sorted from blood, collected in a trial of the OX40 agonist ivuxolimab. CDR3 sequence (DNA): TGTGCCAGCCGACCCGGACAGGGTAATATTAACACTGAAGCTTTCTTT. It translates to CASRPGQGNINTEAFF.